This T cell receptor (beta chain) was sequenced during a study of tumor and adjacent non-tumor tissue in lung cancer. TCRbeta libraries were built with three rounds of nested PCR, modified from ARM-PCR. Via MiXCR, TCRdb re-called the multiplex PCR reads, giving one row per CDR3 protein. The sample gives approximately 90,000 distinct CDR3 sequences, roughly two thirds of which show up once; more than 14% is in the top ten. About this clonotype: The antigen remains undetermined.

RNA was extracted from bulk tissue without any cell sorting. Findings and caveats of the study: In normal lung, the top 100 clones were significantly more dominant than in tumor. Compared with tumor, normal lung showed significantly lower TCR diversity.

Trimming removed 5 bases from V and 5 bases from J, with 14 bases in between. The germline V gene has CDR1 SGHAT and CDR2 FQDESV (reference sequence). The CDR3 totals 14 residues. The chain employs TRBV11-1 and TRBJ2-3; a possible D gene is TRBD1 (6 bases). This clonotype originated in a man between 70 and 80 years old with non-small cell lung cancer. Sequencing was done on a sample of lung tumor tissue. CDR3 DNA: TGTGCCAGCAGCCCGGACAGAGGGCTAGATACGCAGTATTTT. This translates into CASSPDRGLDTQYF.